The clone carrying this T cell receptor (beta chain) was detected a few times. Its antigen is as yet unknown. The source of the sample is a study of vaccination effects on CD4 cells after COVID-19. The CDR3 has 14 residues. The junction had 6 bases not matched to a gene; V was cut back by 5 bases and J by 7 bases. Germline V lookup: CDR1 MGHRA, CDR2 YSYEKL. Antigen-specific CD4+ T cells were first expanded with viral peptide pools by the ViraFEST assay and only then sequenced. Researchers isolated CD4+ T cells once ten to eleven days of culture had elapsed. All participants had two doses of either the BNT162b2 or mRNA-1273 vaccine. The assay was immunoSEQ multiplex PCR, and TCRdb's table has in-frame clones only and misses some. The sample records roughly 32,000 clones, 55% to 75% being singletons.

This material consisted of CD4+ T cells from PBMCs cultured with HCoV-229E spike peptides, taken after COVID-19 vaccination. The genes are TRBV4-1 and TRBJ1-4, with 8 positions matching TRBD1. The sequence was collected from a human donor who received a COVID-19 vaccine. The CDR3 bases are TGCGCCAGCAGCTTACAGGGGGTGAGTGAAAAACTGTTTTTT. Amino acids: CASSLQGVSEKLFF.